The 4 T cell receptor beta chains listed next were all sequenced from one sample in a study of patients and donors after allogeneic stem cell transplantation. Each CDR3 protein gets one entry after TCRdb re-called the RT-PCR reads with MiXCR. Among 25,000 to 35,000 distinct CDR3 sequences, over 6.5% were seen once, and the ten largest hold about 32%. Sequencing was carried out using blood, either unsorted or a sorted T cell fraction (not recorded which). Source of these receptors: a human donor who was either an allogeneic HSCT recipient or a stem cell or donor lymphocyte infusion donor (not recorded which). It is not recorded whose cells these are; they may come from a transplant donor.

This clonotype was counted a few times. The chain combines TRBV29-1 with TRBJ2-6; 8 nucleotides line up with TRBD1. The CDR3 runs to 19 residues. CDR1 is SQVTM, CDR2 ANQGSEA, per germline. V lost 2 bases to trimming and J lost 0 bases; unmatched junction nucleotides: 12. CDR3 in DNA: TGCAGCGTTGAATTTTCTCTTGGGACAGGAGACTCTGGGGCCAACGTCCTGACTTTC. This encodes CSVEFSLGTGDSGANVLTF.

The chain combines TRBV9 with TRBJ2-5; 9 bases align to TRBD1. Trimming at V came to 0 bases and at J to 6 bases, leaving 12 bases not matched to a gene. Germline V gives CDR1 SGDLS, CDR2 YYNGEE. The CDR3 is made up of 17 amino acids. The CDR3: CASSVGAPSGQGKTQYF. The CDR3 DNA reads TGTGCCAGCAGCGTAGGGGCCCCCTCCGGACAGGGGAAGACCCAGTACTTC.

This clonotype came up a few times. The chain employs TRBV27 and TRBJ2-7; D remains unclear. Per germline, CDR1 MNHEY and CDR2 SMNVEV (reference sequence). The CDR3 is 13 residues long. V was trimmed by 3 bases and J by 3 bases, leaving 9 bases between them. The CDR3 is CASSFKVSYEQYF. DNA of the CDR3: TGTGCCAGCAGTTTTAAGGTCAGCTACGAGCAGTACTTC.

This clonotype was counted a few times. The chain carries TRBV20-1 and TRBJ2-3, with D uncertain. Trimming cost V 2 bases and J 6 bases, with 3 bases left between them. From germline, CDR1 is DFQATT and CDR2 SNEGSKA (reference sequence). The CDR3 extends over 10 amino acids. The CDR3 is CSARLDTQYF. The CDR3 bases are TGCAGTGCTAGACTGGATACGCAGTATTTT.